This T cell receptor (beta chain) is from a study of shared T cell receptors in the human thymus. Assay used: immunoSEQ multiplex PCR; TCRdb lists only in-frame clones, some missing. The sample holds about 380,000 clones, 85% to 95% seen once. V was clipped by 3 bases and J by 7 bases; unmatched bases: 9. Per germline, CDR1 MNHEY and CDR2 SMNVEV (reference sequence). This CDR3 is 17 amino acids long. The sequencing input was thymocytes. The receptor was derived from a human donor. The rearrangement uses TRBV27 and TRBJ2-1; 13 nucleotides agree with TRBD2. The CDR3 DNA reads as TGTGCCAGCAGTTTGGCCCCGACTAGCGGGAGGAGAAATGAGCAGTTCTTC. It yields the protein CASSLAPTSGRRNEQFF.